A single sample is the source of the 2 T cell receptor beta chains below, sequenced in a study of PD-L1 blockade in urothelial cancer. Time point defined: pretreatment peripheral blood. Only in-frame clones appear in the TCRdb table, and some are missing; sequencing was by immunoSEQ multiplex PCR. The table lists roughly 87,000 clones, approximately 88% of them singletons. The sequencing used PBMCs, collected around atezolizumab (anti-PD-L1) treatment. The receptors stem from a woman older than 75 with urothelial cancer.

The CDR3 sequence: CASSPTGTGIPGANVLTF. The CDR3 coding sequence is TGTGCCAGCAGCCCAACCGGGACAGGGATACCTGGGGCCAACGTCCTGACTTTC. The V call is TRBV7-9, the J call TRBJ2-6; 9 nucleotides agree with TRBD1. Germline V lookup: CDR1 SEHNR, CDR2 FQNEAQ (reference sequence). The V segment lost 5 bases and the J segment 2 bases; nucleotides outside the gene matches: 10. This CDR3 region has 18 residues.

This chain joins TRBV5-1 and TRBJ1-4; TRBD1 agrees at 9 bases. Losses at the gene ends were 0 bases for V and 7 bases for J; bases not matched to a gene: 10. Per germline, CDR1 SGHRS and CDR2 YFSETQ. The CDR3 loop spans 17 amino acids. Written as DNA, the CDR3 is TGCGCCAGCAGCTTGGAGCCTACAGGGGGCCTCGCTGAAAAACTGTTTTTT. Translation: CASSLEPTGGLAEKLFF. The full variable domain, its missing parts supplied by reference TRBV5-1 and TRBJ1-4, is KAGVTQTPRYLIKTRGQQVTLSCSPISGHRSVSWYQQTPGQGLQFLFEYFSETQRNKGNFPGRFSGRQFSNSRSEMNVSTLELGDSALYLCASSLEPTGGLAEKLFFGSGTQLSVL.